These 24 T cell receptor beta chains originate from one sample sequenced in a study of identical twins. MiXCR was run by TCRdb on the 5' RACE reads, yielding one entry per CDR3 protein. Of fewer than 650,000 distinct CDR3 sequences listed, 7.1% are singletons. The data also belong to a second study, concerning yellow fever vaccine responses in identical twins.

Specimen: PBMCs. These receptors were taken from a woman younger than 35 in good health.

The rearrangement links TRBV12-3 or TRBV12-4 to TRBJ2-2; possible D gene TRBD1, 6 bases. V was clipped by 5 bases and J by 2 bases, with 18 bases between them. The CDR3 runs 17 residues. CDR3 protein: CASSTSQGTINTGELFF. CDR3 nucleotide sequence: TGTGCCAGCAGTACCTCTCAAGGGACAATCAACACCGGGGAGCTGTTTTTT.

This clonotype showed up just a few times. This chain connects TRBV12-3 or TRBV12-4 to TRBJ1-3, with 9 bases matching TRBD1. V was clipped by 2 bases and J by 4 bases; unmatched bases: 6. This CDR3 is built from 16 residues. In nucleotides, the CDR3 is TGTGCCAGCAGTTTAAACAGGGGGCAATGGGGAAACACCATATATTTT. This gives the protein CASSLNRGQWGNTIYF.

The chain combines TRBV5-1 with TRBJ2-4; D call uncertain. Per the germline V gene, CDR1 is SGHRS and CDR2 is YFSETQ. The CDR3 consists of 14 residues. Trimming removed 5 bases at V and 6 bases at J, with 15 bases between. CDR3 in amino acids: CASRHMEMGNIQYF. CDR3 in DNA: TGCGCCAGCAGGCACATGGAGATGGGAAACATTCAGTACTTC. The full variable domain, its missing parts supplied by reference TRBV5-1 and TRBJ2-4, is KAGVTQTPRYLIKTRGQQVTLSCSPISGHRSVSWYQQTPGQGLQFLFEYFSETQRNKGNFPGRFSGRQFSNSRSEMNVSTLELGDSALYLCASRHMEMGNIQYFGAGTRLSVL.

At least ten counts were recorded for this clonotype. The rearrangement uses TRBV4-1 and TRBJ1-4; D not resolved. V lost 6 bases to trimming and J lost 3 bases, with 17 bases between them. CDR3 length: 16 amino acids. The V gene's germline CDR1 is MGHRA and CDR2 YSYEKL. The CDR3 coding sequence is TGCGCCAGCAGTTCTAATGGGAACAGTGCTAATGAAAAACTGTTTTTT. It specifies CASSSNGNSANEKLFF.

This chain connects TRBV27 to TRBJ2-5; TRBD2 aligns across 8 bases. V lost 5 bases and J lost 7; bases outside the gene matches: 12. The CDR3 sequence is 15 residues long. Germline CDR1 is MNHEY and CDR2 is SMNVEV (reference sequence). CDR3: CASSAKRGLVATQYF. The CDR3 DNA follows: TGTGCCAGCAGTGCTAAACGGGGACTAGTTGCGACCCAGTACTTC.

This clonotype was counted many times. The chain is built from TRBV4-1 and TRBJ2-3; 8 positions agree with TRBD1. CDR1 is MGHRA and CDR2 is YSYEKL in the germline V gene. Trimming at V came to 1 base and at J to 6 bases, leaving 9 bases not matched to a gene. CDR3 length equals 16 residues. CDR3 sequence (DNA): TGCGCCAGCAGCCAAGGGACAGGGTCCGGATGGGATACGCAGTATTTT. Translating gives CASSQGTGSGWDTQYF.

J is TRBJ2-3 and V is TRBV29-1, with 9 positions matching TRBD1. Germline trimming cut 4 bases from V and 4 bases from J; bases unmatched to any gene: 9. In germline, CDR1 is SQVTM, CDR2 ANQGSEA. This CDR3 has 15 residues. CDR3 region: CSVGVGTGIADTQYF. CDR3 nucleotides: TGCAGCGTTGGTGTGGGGACAGGGATCGCAGATACGCAGTATTTT.

This clonotype was found a few times. This chain links TRBV5-1 with TRBJ2-3; perhaps TRBD2 as D (5 bases). V lost 2 bases and J 0 bases, leaving 13 bases between the germline ends. This CDR3 region has 16 residues. Germline V gives CDR1 SGHRS, CDR2 YFSETQ. The CDR3 spells CASSFGLVASTDTQYF. CDR3 DNA: TGCGCCAGCAGCTTCGGACTGGTGGCTAGCACAGATACGCAGTATTTT.

This clonotype was picked up a small number of times. Here the CDR3 DNA reads TGTGCCAGCAGCGCCCATGGGCGGATTTCTAGGGTGAACTCCTACAATGAGCAGTTCTTC. It specifies CASSAHGRISRVNSYNEQFF. The chain combines TRBV11-2 with TRBJ2-1; D is unclear. V dropped 5 bases and J dropped 0 bases, with 26 bases sitting between them. The CDR3 runs to 20 residues. Germline loops: CDR1 SGHAT, CDR2 FQNNGV.

The chain recombines TRBV6-2 or TRBV6-3 with TRBJ2-2; D gene uncertain. Germline lookup yields CDR1 MNHEY and CDR2 SVGEGT. This CDR3 contains 14 residues. V dropped 5 bases and J dropped 1 base, with 8 bases sitting between them. In nucleotides, the CDR3 is TGTGCCAGCAGTCAGACTTGGAACACCGGGGAGCTGTTTTTT. Translation gives CASSQTWNTGELFF.

This clonotype turned up a few times. This chain links TRBV20-1 with TRBJ2-2; TRBD2 agrees at 14 bases. CDR1 and CDR2 (germline): DFQATT, SNEGSKA (reference sequence). CDR3 size: 16 residues. V shed 5 bases, J shed 2 bases, and the junction held 4 bases outside the gene matches. The CDR3 sequence: CSAAGTSGGNTGELFF. The CDR3 DNA reads as TGCAGTGCTGCCGGGACTAGCGGGGGCAACACCGGGGAGCTGTTTTTT.

This clonotype was recorded a few times. The chain is built from TRBV6-1 and TRBJ2-1; D remains ambiguous. V was cut by 6 bases and J by 9 bases, with 15 bases left in between. This CDR3 contains 13 residues. In germline, CDR1 is MNHNS, CDR2 SASEGT. CDR3 sequence reads: CASSETWFPEQFF. The CDR3, as DNA: TGTGCCAGCAGCGAAACCTGGTTTCCTGAGCAGTTCTTC.

This clonotype was seen more than once but under ten times. This sequence joins TRBV11-2 and TRBJ2-1; possible D gene TRBD2, 5 bases. The germline gives CDR1 SGHAT, CDR2 FQNNGV. V lost 3 bases to trimming and J lost 4 bases, with 10 bases between them. The CDR3 is 14 residues long. The CDR3 nucleotides are TGTGCCAGCAGCTTCCGGGAACGGTACAATGAGCAGTTCTTC. This encodes CASSFRERYNEQFF.

Ten or more counts support this clonotype. The gene calls are TRBV18 and TRBJ2-5; 9 bases line up with TRBD2. This CDR3 has 15 residues. Germline-derived CDR1 and CDR2 are KGHSH and LQKENI. V dropped 6 bases and J dropped 4; count of bases not matched to a gene: 9. The CDR3 nucleotides read TGTGCCAGCTCCCCTACTAGCGGGCACGGAGAGACCCAGTACTTC. Its translation: CASSPTSGHGETQYF.

Ten or more counts support this clonotype. The chain joins TRBV11-2 to TRBJ2-1; a weak D match, TRBD1 (6 bases). Trimming took off 4 bases at V and 4 bases at J, with 23 bases between the two ends. CDR3 length: 18 amino acids. The germline gives CDR1 SGHAT, CDR2 FQNNGV. The CDR3 loop reads CASSSGWGHQGKYNEQFF. Here the CDR3 DNA reads TGTGCCAGCAGCTCAGGATGGGGTCATCAGGGGAAATACAATGAGCAGTTCTTC.

This clonotype was detected ten times or more. J is TRBJ1-1 and V is TRBV7-9, with unresolved D. The CDR3 totals 16 residues. The germline V gene has CDR1 SEHNR and CDR2 FQNEAQ (reference sequence). V dropped 4 bases and J dropped 2 bases, with 17 bases sitting between them. CDR3 nucleotides: TGTGCCAGCAGCTCACGACACCTGGAAGATAACACTGAAGCTTTCTTT. Its protein is CASSSRHLEDNTEAFF.

The V call is TRBV10-3, the J call TRBJ1-1; D perhaps matches TRBD1 (6 bases). The V and J ends lost 11 bases and 8 bases respectively, with 18 bases between them. The CDR3 runs 12 residues. CDR1 is ENHRY and CDR2 is SYGVKD in the germline V gene. The CDR3 DNA sequence: TGTGCCTCCACGTGGGGGGCTGGGGAAGCTTTCTTT. This sequence encodes CASTWGAGEAFF.

This chain connects TRBV5-6 to TRBJ2-2, with D possibly TRBD1 on 5 matching bases. Germline CDR1 and CDR2: SGHDT and YYEEEE. This CDR3 comprises 14 residues. V lost 5 bases, J lost 3 bases, and 11 bases lay in between. This CDR3 is CASRSLRDTGELFF. DNA for the CDR3: TGTGCCAGCAGGTCCCTCAGGGACACCGGGGAGCTGTTTTTT.

This clonotype occurred many times. The chain recombines TRBV24-1 with TRBJ2-1; possible D gene TRBD2, 5 bases. Per the germline V gene, CDR1 is KGHDR and CDR2 is SFDVKD. V was trimmed by 5 bases and J by 6 bases, leaving 19 bases between them. The CDR3 runs to 16 residues. The CDR3 DNA follows: TGTGCCACCAGTGCCCGATGGGAGTTCCCCTCCAATGAGCAGTTCTTC. Its protein is CATSARWEFPSNEQFF.

This clonotype was counted only a few times. V and J are TRBV7-9 and TRBJ1-2, with D uncertain. CDR3 size: 14 residues. Per germline, CDR1 SEHNR and CDR2 FQNEAQ (reference sequence). Trimming removed 1 base at V and 4 bases at J, with 10 bases between. The CDR3 protein is CASSLGVTRYGYTF. CDR3 coding DNA: TGTGCCAGCAGCTTAGGCGTAACACGCTATGGCTACACCTTC.

J is TRBJ1-1 and V is TRBV16; no reliable D call. Trimming left V 1 base short and J 1 base short, with 10 bases between. The V gene's germline CDR1 is KGHSY and CDR2 FQNENV. The CDR3 loop spans 15 amino acids. The CDR3 coding sequence is TGTGCCAGCAGCCAATTTGGTGCCAGGAACACTGAAGCTTTCTTT. It specifies CASSQFGARNTEAFF.

The V call is TRBV5-6, the J call TRBJ2-7; possible D gene TRBD2, 9 bases. V was shortened by 4 bases and J by 7 bases, with 33 bases between the two germline ends. Per the germline V gene, CDR1 is SGHDT and CDR2 is YYEEEE. The CDR3 sequence is 19 residues long. The CDR3 coding sequence is TGTGCCAGCAGCCCCGGGACAGGTTTTCATAGCGGGAGCCCCGGAGAGCAGTACTTC. This translates into CASSPGTGFHSGSPGEQYF.

This clonotype turned up a few times. The rearrangement links TRBV4-1 to TRBJ1-2; unclear D gene. CDR3 length: 13 amino acids. Per the germline V gene, CDR1 is MGHRA and CDR2 is YSYEKL. V was cut by 0 bases and J by 4 bases, with 6 bases left in between. The chain's CDR3 is CASSQDKIYGYTF. The CDR3 nucleotides read TGCGCCAGCAGCCAAGACAAAATCTATGGCTACACCTTC.

Only a few counts were recorded for this clonotype. The chain combines TRBV6-2 or TRBV6-3 with TRBJ2-5; D remains ambiguous. Trimming shortened V by 5 bases and J by 3 bases, and 7 bases separated the two germline ends. Germline CDR1 reads MNHEY; CDR2 reads SVGEGT. This CDR3 has 12 amino acids. In nucleotides, the CDR3 is TGTGCCAGCAGTACCCCGAAAGAGACCCAGTACTTC. Residues: CASSTPKETQYF.